This T cell receptor beta chain was found in a study of T cells after yellow fever vaccination (dated by TCRdb to about 2019). The study in broad terms: Libraries from fractions with low cell numbers were prepared with the SMART-Seq v4 Ultra Low Input RNA kit. To follow T-cell clones before and after both primary and booster YFV17D yellow fever vaccination, bulk TCR alpha and beta repertoires underwent longitudinal sequencing. Two healthy male donors, one aged 18 to 29 and one aged 30 to 39 years, were included in the cohort. Bulk PBMC replicates and cell subsets were isolated from blood drawn at multiple timepoints before and after both primary and secondary immunization. The study at large found these results: FACS-sorted repertoires could contain abundant contaminating clonotypes from the bulk population, so computational filtering was required. Compared with the primary T-cell response, the secondary T-cell response was weaker but faster, peaking on day 5 rather than day 15. A small fraction of clonotypes appeared in both the CD4 and CD8 compartments, likely as a result of convergent recombination. Only two donors were included in the study, so the extent to which the findings can be generalized is limited. Most clones expanded after primary vaccination (96% of CD4 and approximately 86% of CD8) were re-detected after the booster, suggesting that broad memory maintenance occurred.

V loses 5 bases of germline sequence and J loses 2 bases, and the interval between the two ends is 9 bases. Measured from the cysteine to the phenylalanine, the CDR3 is 13 residues long. Solely the CDR3 DNA is kept, with 39 bases framed from the first base. For CDR1 and CDR2, the germline V gene lists MGHDK and SYGVNS. Sequencing was performed on an Illumina NovaSeq 6000. TCR cDNA was synthesized by 5'RACE template switching, which introduced a universal primer site and unique molecular identifiers. cDNA synthesis was primed from both the TCR alpha and TCR beta constant segments. Library amplification involved two PCR steps, and the second step added sample barcodes and sequencing adapters. Sequencing of libraries was done on Illumina HiSeq 2500 (2x100 bp) or NovaSeq (2x150 bp). Per the source publication's procedure: MIGEC was used to demultiplex reads and collapse the reads into UMI consensus sequences, and MiXCR was used for V(D)J alignment. Vaccine-responding clonotypes were defined with edgeR using replicate PBMC samples, requiring FDR below 0.01 and a log2 fold change above 5 up to day 15. Each bulk clonotype received a CD4 or CD8 identity based on whether the sequenced CD4 or CD8 repertoire contained that clonotype at higher abundance. The raw public data were reprocessed by TCRdb itself: fastp quality trimming at Q25, MiXCR clonotype calling, in-frame beta chains only. Rows with a matching CDR3 protein are joined into one entry that keeps the most common DNA and genes. TCRdb's processing, not the study's, gives the V and J calls here. In this sample the table shows under 100,000 distinct CDR3 sequences, 5.8% of which occur a single time. The ten biggest clones cover 35% to 45% of the sample.

The intended sense of this specimen's treatment or condition label: live attenuated yellow fever vaccine strain. A standard Ficoll-Paque protocol was used to isolate PBMCs from peripheral blood. Dynabeads CD4 and CD8 positive selection kits were used to isolate the CD4 and CD8 T-cell fractions. TriZol was used to extract RNA from bulk PBMCs, CD4 and CD8 fractions, and dextramer-positive and dextramer-negative fractions. A remark on this clonotype: No antigen is known for it. The record has no base qualities; no much larger clone is one base away.

The specimen was CD8+ T cells sorted from PBMCs, collected 10 days after the yellow fever booster vaccination. This clonotype was obtained from a man younger than 35 who received the YFV17D yellow fever vaccine. The chain uses TRBV25-1 and TRBJ1-2; no D gene call is confident. The CDR3 sequence is CASSCRLNYGYTF. The DNA sequence reads TGTGCCAGCAGTTGCAGGCTGAACTATGGCTACACCTTC.